This TCR beta chain derives from a study of T-cell reconstitution after alpha-beta-depleted transplantation in children. Unique molecular identifiers were used in preparing the TCRbeta library. TCRdb processed the PCR reads anew with MiXCR; each CDR3 protein has one entry. The sample yields some 530,000 distinct CDR3 sequences, around 13% seen once. This clonotype has only a few counts. V dropped 5 bases and J dropped 0 bases, with 14 bases sitting between them. The CDR3 runs to 15 residues. CDR1 is SGHTA, CDR2 FQGNSA, per germline. The sequencing used PBMCs from the stem cell graft donor, collected from the stem cell graft. The source is a human donor who donated a stem cell graft to a child with combined immunodeficiency. V gene TRBV7-2 combines with J gene TRBJ2-7, with no clear D. CDR3 in DNA: TGTGCCAGCAGCCAACGAGCCCAGAGCTCCTACGAGCAGTACTTC. This codes for CASSQRAQSSYEQYF.